This T cell receptor beta chain appears in the sequencing data of a study of regulatory T cells in long-lasting Graves disease. Described time point: newly diagnosed GD, antithyroid drugs for less than 3 months. Making the TCR library involved RNA that had been extracted from PBMCs. The germline V gene has CDR1 SNHLY and CDR2 FYNNEI. CDR3 length: 15 residues. V lost 4 bases to trimming and J lost 4 bases, with 13 bases between them. Relying on iRepertoire HTBI primers and Arm-PCR of CDR3 regions, the team built TCR beta libraries. MiXCR, applied by TCRdb to the multiplex PCR reads, yields one record per CDR3 protein. Of over 450,000 distinct CDR3 sequences in the sample, 12% are singletons; the top ten hold over 7%. These same data were also listed under a study on T cells in Graves' hyperthyroidism and ophthalmopathy.

Sequenced here: peripheral blood mononuclear cells (PBMCs), sampled at new diagnosis, from a patient treated with antithyroid drugs. The TCR was taken from a woman in her 30s with Graves disease. This chain links TRBV2 with TRBJ2-2, with D tentatively TRBD2 (6 bases). The CDR3 nucleotides are TGTGCCAGCAGTGGTCCGGGAGCGGTCACCGGGGAGCTGTTTTTT. It translates to CASSGPGAVTGELFF.